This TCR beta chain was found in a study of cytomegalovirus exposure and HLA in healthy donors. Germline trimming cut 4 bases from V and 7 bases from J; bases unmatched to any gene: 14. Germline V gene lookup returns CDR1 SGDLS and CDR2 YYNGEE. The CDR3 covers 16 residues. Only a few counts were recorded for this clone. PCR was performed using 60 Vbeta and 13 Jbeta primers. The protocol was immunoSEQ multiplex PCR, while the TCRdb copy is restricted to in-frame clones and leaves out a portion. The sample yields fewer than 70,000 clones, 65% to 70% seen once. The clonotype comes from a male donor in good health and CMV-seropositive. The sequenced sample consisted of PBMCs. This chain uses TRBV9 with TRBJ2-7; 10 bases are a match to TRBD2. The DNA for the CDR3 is TGTGCCAGCAGCCCCCGAGGAGCGGGAGGGCCCGGGGAGCAGTACTTC. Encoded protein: CASSPRGAGGPGEQYF. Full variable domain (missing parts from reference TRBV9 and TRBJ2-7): DSGVTQTPKHLITATGQRVTLRCSPRSGDLSVYWYQQSLDQGLQFLIQYYNGEERAKGNILERFSAQQFPDLHSELNLSSLELGDSALYFCASSPRGAGGPGEQYFGPGTRLTVT.